This TCR beta chain emerged from a study of blood T cell repertoires in COVID-19. Germline V gene data show CDR1 as SEHNR and CDR2 as FQNEAQ (reference sequence). The CDR3 consists of 15 residues. Trimming shortened V by 3 bases and J by 3 bases, and 14 bases separated the two germline ends. Clones were read by immunoSEQ multiplex PCR, and TCRdb kept only the in-frame ones, dropping some. In the table there are 200,000 to 250,000 clones, around four fifths of which are singletons. The sequence came from a man aged 25-45 years with active or convalescent COVID-19. Sequenced material: peripheral blood. The genes are TRBV7-9 and TRBJ1-1, with D maybe TRBD1 (5 bases). The CDR3 loop reads CASSFHTGGDTEAFF. CDR3 nucleotides: TGTGCCAGCAGCTTTCATACCGGGGGGGACACTGAAGCTTTCTTT. Supplemented by reference TRBV7-9 and TRBJ1-1, the full variable domain reads DTGVSQNPRHKITKRGQNVTFRCDPISEHNRLYWYRQTLGQGPEFLTYFQNEAQLEKSRLLSDRFSAERPKGSFSTLEIQRTEQGDSAMYLCASSFHTGGDTEAFFGQGTRLTVV.